This T cell receptor (beta chain) was recorded in a study of OX40 agonist ivuxolimab in advanced cancers. CDR1 is MNHEY, CDR2 SMNVEV, per germline (reference sequence). The ends lost 4 bases at V and 5 bases at J; junction bases unmatched: 6. This CDR3 has 15 residues. The assay was immunoSEQ multiplex PCR, and TCRdb's table has in-frame clones only and misses some. This table has more than 20,000 clones, roughly 88% appearing once. V and J are TRBV27 and TRBJ2-7, with 12 positions matching TRBD2. This clonotype was obtained from an adult with an advanced solid tumor such as melanoma, head and neck, liver or kidney cancer. The sequencing here drew on CD4+ or CD8+ T cells sorted from blood, taken in a trial of the OX40 agonist ivuxolimab. DNA for the CDR3: TGTGCCAGCAGTTCCAGACTAGCGGGAGCCCACGAGCAGTACTTC. As protein: CASSSRLAGAHEQYF.